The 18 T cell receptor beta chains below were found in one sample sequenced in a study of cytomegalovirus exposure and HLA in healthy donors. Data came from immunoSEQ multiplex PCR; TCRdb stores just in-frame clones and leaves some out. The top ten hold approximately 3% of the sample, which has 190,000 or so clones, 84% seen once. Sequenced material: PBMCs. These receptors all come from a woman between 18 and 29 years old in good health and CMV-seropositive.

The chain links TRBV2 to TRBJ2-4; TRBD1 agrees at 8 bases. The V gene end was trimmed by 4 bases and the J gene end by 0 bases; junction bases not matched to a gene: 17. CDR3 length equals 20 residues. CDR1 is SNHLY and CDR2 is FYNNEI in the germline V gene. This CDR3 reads CASSGRPGQVATLAKNIQYF. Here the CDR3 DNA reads TGTGCCAGCAGTGGGAGACCGGGACAGGTGGCGACCTTAGCCAAAAACATTCAGTACTTC.

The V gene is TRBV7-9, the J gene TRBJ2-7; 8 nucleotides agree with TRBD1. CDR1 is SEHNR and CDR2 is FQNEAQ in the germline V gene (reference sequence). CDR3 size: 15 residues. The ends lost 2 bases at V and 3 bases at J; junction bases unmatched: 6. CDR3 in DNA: TGTGCCAGCAGCTTAAGGCAGGGGGCATACTACGAGCAGTACTTC. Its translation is CASSLRQGAYYEQYF. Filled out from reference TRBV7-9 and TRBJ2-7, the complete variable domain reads DTGVSQNPRHKITKRGQNVTFRCDPISEHNRLYWYRQTLGQGPEFLTYFQNEAQLEKSRLLSDRFSAERPKGSFSTLEIQRTEQGDSAMYLCASSLRQGAYYEQYFGPGTRLTVT.

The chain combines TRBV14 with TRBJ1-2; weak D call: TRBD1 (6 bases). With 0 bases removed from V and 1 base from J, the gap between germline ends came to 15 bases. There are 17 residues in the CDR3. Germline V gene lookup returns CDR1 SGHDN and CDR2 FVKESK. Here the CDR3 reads CASSQDIGTSNNYGYTF. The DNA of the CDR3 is TGTGCCAGCAGCCAAGATATAGGGACATCAAATAACTATGGCTACACCTTC.

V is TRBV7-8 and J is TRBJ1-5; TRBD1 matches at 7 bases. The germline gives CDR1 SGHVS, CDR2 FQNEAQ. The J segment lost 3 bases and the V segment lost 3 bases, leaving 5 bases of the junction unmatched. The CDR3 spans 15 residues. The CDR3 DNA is TGTGCCAGCAGCTTTTCGACAGGGAACAATCAGCCCCAGCATTTT. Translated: CASSFSTGNNQPQHF. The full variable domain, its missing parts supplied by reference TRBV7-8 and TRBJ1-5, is GAGVSQSPRYKVAKRGQDVALRCDPISGHVSLFWYQQALGQGPEFLTYFQNEAQLDKSGLPSDRFFAERPEGSVSTLKIQRTQQEDSAVYLCASSFSTGNNQPQHFGDGTRLSIL.

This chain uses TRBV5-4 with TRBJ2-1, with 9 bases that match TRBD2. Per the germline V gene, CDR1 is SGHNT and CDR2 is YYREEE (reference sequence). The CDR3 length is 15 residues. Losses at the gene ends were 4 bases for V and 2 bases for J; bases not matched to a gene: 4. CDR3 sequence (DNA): TGTGCCAGCAGCACCAGCGGGGGGACCTACAATGAGCAGTTCTTC. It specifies CASSTSGGTYNEQFF.

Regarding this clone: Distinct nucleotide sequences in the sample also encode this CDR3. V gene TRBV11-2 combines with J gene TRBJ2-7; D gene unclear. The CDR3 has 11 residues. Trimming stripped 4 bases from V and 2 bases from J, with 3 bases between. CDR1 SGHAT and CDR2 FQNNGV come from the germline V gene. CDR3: CASSSTYEQYF. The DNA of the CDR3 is TGTGCCAGCAGCTCCACCTACGAGCAGTACTTC.

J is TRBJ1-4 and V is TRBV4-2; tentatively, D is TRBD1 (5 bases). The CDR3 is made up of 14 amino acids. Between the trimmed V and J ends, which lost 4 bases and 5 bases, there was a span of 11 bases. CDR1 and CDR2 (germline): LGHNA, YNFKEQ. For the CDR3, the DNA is TGTGCCAGCAGCCCCCGTGGGGGGAATGAAAAACTGTTTTTT. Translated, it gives CASSPRGGNEKLFF.

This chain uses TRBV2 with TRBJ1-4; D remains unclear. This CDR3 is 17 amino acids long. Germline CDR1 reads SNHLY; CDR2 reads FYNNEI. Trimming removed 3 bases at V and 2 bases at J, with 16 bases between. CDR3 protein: CASSEGVRGVTNEKLFF. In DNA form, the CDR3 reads TGTGCCAGCAGTGAGGGTGTTCGCGGGGTTACTAATGAAAAACTGTTTTTT.

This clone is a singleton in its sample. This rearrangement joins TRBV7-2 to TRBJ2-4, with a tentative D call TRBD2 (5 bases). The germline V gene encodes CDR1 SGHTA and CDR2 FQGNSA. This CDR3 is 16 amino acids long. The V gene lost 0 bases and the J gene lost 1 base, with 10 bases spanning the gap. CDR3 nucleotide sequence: TGTGCCAGCAGCTTAGCGCAGGTAGCGGCCAAAAACATTCAGTACTTC. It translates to CASSLAQVAAKNIQYF.

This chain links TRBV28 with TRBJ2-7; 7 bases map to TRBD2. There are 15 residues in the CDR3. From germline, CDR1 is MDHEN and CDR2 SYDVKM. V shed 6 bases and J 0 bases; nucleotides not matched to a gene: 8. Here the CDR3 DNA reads TGTGCCAGCAGCATCGGGACTACCCGCTCCTACGAGCAGTACTTC. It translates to CASSIGTTRSYEQYF.

In DNA form, the CDR3 reads TGTGCCACCGCCATCATGGGGCTAAACACCGGGGAGCTGTTTTTT. Translation gives CATAIMGLNTGELFF. V and J are TRBV6-5 and TRBJ2-2, with D possibly matching TRBD1 (5 bases). The V end lost 10 bases, the J end lost 2 bases, and 17 bases lay between the germline ends. This CDR3 has 15 amino acids. The germline gives CDR1 MNHEY, CDR2 SVGAGI.

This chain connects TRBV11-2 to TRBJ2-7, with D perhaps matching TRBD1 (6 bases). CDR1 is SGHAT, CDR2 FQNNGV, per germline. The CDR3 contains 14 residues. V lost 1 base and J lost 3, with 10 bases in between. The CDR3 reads CASSLAGVHYEQYF. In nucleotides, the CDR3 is TGTGCCAGCAGCTTAGCAGGGGTGCACTACGAGCAGTACTTC.

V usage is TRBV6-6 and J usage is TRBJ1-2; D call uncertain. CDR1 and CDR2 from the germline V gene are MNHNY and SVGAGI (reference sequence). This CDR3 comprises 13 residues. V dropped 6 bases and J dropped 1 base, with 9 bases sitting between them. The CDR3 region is CASRDDNNYGYTF. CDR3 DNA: TGTGCCAGCAGGGATGACAATAACTATGGCTACACCTTC.

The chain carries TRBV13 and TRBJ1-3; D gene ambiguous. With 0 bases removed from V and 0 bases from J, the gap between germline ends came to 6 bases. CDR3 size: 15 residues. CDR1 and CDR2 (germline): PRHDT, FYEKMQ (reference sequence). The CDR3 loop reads CASSLGGDSGNTIYF. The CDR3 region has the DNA TGTGCCAGCAGCTTAGGCGGGGACTCTGGAAACACCATATATTTT.

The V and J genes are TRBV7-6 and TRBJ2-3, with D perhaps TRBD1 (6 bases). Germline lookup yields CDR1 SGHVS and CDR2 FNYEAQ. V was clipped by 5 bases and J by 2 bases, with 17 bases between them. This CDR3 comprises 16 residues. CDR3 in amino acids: CASSPNPGHYTDTQYF. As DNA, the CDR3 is TGTGCCAGCAGCCCTAACCCGGGACATTACACAGATACGCAGTATTTT.

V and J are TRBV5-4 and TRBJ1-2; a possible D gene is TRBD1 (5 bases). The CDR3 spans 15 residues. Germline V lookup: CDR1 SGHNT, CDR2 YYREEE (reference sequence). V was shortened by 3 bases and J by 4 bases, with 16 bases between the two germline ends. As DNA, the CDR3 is TGTGCCAGCAGCTCCGCGCCCGGACATGGCTATGGCTACACCTTC. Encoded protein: CASSSAPGHGYGYTF.

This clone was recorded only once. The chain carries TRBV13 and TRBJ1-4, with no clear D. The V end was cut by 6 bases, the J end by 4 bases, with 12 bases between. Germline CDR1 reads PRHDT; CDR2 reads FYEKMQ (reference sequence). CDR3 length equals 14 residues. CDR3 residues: CASSDRGGNEKLFF. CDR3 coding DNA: TGTGCCAGCAGTGACCGAGGCGGTAATGAAAAACTGTTTTTT. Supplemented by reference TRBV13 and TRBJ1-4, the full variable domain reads AAGVIQSPRHLIKEKRETATLKCYPIPRHDTVYWYQQGPGQDPQFLISFYEKMQSDKGSIPDRFSAQQFSDYHSELNMSSLELGDSALYFCASSDRGGNEKLFFGSGTQLSVL.

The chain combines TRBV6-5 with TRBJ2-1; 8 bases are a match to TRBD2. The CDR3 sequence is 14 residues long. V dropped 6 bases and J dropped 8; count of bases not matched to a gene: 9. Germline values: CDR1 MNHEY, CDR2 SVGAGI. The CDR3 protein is CASSQISGGHEQFF. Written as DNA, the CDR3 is TGTGCCAGCAGCCAGATCTCGGGAGGGCATGAGCAGTTCTTC.